This T cell receptor beta chain originates from a study of T cell changes during pregnancy in multiple sclerosis. The table came from immunoSEQ multiplex PCR; TCRdb's copy has only in-frame clones and leaves some out. The table lists about 42,000 clones, 70% to 90% of them singletons. V was trimmed by 4 bases and J by 5 bases, leaving 17 bases between them. The CDR3 extends over 15 amino acids. The V gene's germline CDR1 is LNHDA and CDR2 SQIVND (reference sequence). This clone was seen a single time. The J gene is TRBJ2-5, the V gene TRBV19; possibly TRBD1 for D (5 bases). The specimen was CD4+ T cells from peripheral blood mononuclear cells, collected after pregnancy. This clonotype originated in a female donor with multiple sclerosis, enrolled in a pregnancy study. CDR3 sequence reads: CASSNQGAGWETQYF. CDR3 nucleotides: TGTGCCAGTAGTAACCAGGGTGCAGGGTGGGAGACCCAGTACTTC.